This T cell receptor (beta chain) was recovered during a study of response to subunit inactivated influenza vaccine. Whole-study results and caveats: The study's authors posited that every seasonal influenza vaccination enlists few new T cells.

The CDR3 consists of 13 residues. Between the trimmed V and J ends, which lost 6 bases and 9 bases, there was a span of 17 bases. Each CDR3 protein is one row after TCRdb ran MiXCR on the RT-PCR reads. Here the sample spans 500,000 to 600,000 distinct CDR3 sequences, about 15% being singletons. With respect to this clonotype: Antigen specificity is unknown.

This sequence originates from a man aged 50-75 years who received an inactivated influenza vaccine. The starting material was CD4+ T cells sorted from PBMCs, obtained less than 25 months after vaccination. The chain links TRBV12-3 or TRBV12-4 to TRBJ2-5, with D uncertain. CDR3 sequence: CASSHQKETPQYF. The CDR3 DNA is TGTGCCAGCAGCCACCAAAAGGAGACGCCCCAGTACTTC.